The present T cell receptor (beta chain) was sequenced within a study of blood T cell repertoires in COVID-19 (dated by TCRdb to 2020 to 2021). Background on the whole study: Collaborator samples came from the United States, Italy and Spain and covered acute and convalescent phases of COVID-19. The material from the prospective study consisted of cDNA or gDNA derived from T cells, B-cell-depleted T cells, or PBMCs. The dataset comprised deeply sampled blood TCRbeta repertoires from subjects exposed to, actively infected with, or recovered from COVID-19. The repertoires were released in a freely available public database meant as a resource for research on the immune response to SARS-CoV-2. Samples came from the ongoing ImmuneRACE study (first 160 participants) plus 1,254 subjects from 6 global collaborators. The sample metadata nearly always contained a de-identified subject ID, COVID-19 status, age in years and sex. Where available, HLA class I and class II types were taken from metadata supplied by the sample provider and were not determined by assay-based typing.

V is pared back by 0 bases and J by 3 bases, with 14 bases lying between the germline termini. Reading the germline V gene (reference sequence) gives CDR1 LGHDT and CDR2 YNNKEL. Inclusive of the bounding cysteine and phenylalanine, the CDR3 is 17 residues long. Only the CDR3 DNA stays, 51 bases, in frame from base 1. The paper's findings and limits, for the study overall: The amount of clinical and demographic metadata varied by source and participant and was provided uncurated.

One collaborating source in Seattle enrolled patients during active infection and followed them longitudinally through the course of disease. Whole blood was collected in K2EDTA tubes by collaborating institutions according to the institutions' own protocols. For TCRbeta analysis, collaborator samples were shipped as frozen whole blood, as isolated PBMCs, or as DNA extracted from either sample type. TCRbeta CDR3 regions were amplified from genomic DNA by means of the immunoSEQ Assay, a bias-controlled multiplex PCR. The authors' pipeline ran thus. Nucleated cell counts per sample were estimated from amplification of reference gene primers within the assay. To quantify the absolute abundance of each unique TCRbeta CDR3 rearrangement, sequence reads were collapsed and filtered. For each sample, productive Simpson clonality was calculated by taking the square root of Simpson's diversity index across productive rearrangements. What TCRdb holds here is the immuneACCESS table cut down to in-frame rearrangements. Part of the clones is not present; checked against another copy, under half of the missing clones reflect an unresolved V gene, and the others are unexplained. V and J calls plus clone size are reproduced from that table; the DNA served to infer D and trimming. This sample is represented by around 80,000 clones; more than 70% of them were singletons. The ten largest make up around 13% of the sample.

A word on this clone: This receptor's antigen is unknown. Base-call qualities are not available, and no considerably larger clone is one nucleotide away.

The chain is made from TRBV3-1 (or the pseudogene TRBV3-2) and TRBJ2-2; the D segment could be TRBD2, given 5 matching bases. Sequenced: peripheral blood. The sequence derives from a man between 50 and 59 years old with COVID-19, enrolled during active disease. The sequence in DNA is TGTGCCAGCAGCCAAGATTTGGGAGCTTCGGACACCGGGGAGCTGTTTTTT. Its translation is CASSQDLGASDTGELFF.